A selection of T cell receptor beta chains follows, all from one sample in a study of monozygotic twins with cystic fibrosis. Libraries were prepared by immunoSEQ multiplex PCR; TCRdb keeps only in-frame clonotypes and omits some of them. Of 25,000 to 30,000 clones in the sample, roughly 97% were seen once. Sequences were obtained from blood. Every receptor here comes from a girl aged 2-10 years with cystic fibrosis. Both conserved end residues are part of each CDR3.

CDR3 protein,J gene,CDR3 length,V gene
CASSSGSDYNEQFF,TRBJ2-1,14,TRBV6-5
CASSGVSGGVYTDTQYF,TRBJ2-3,17,TRBV27
CAWSTDSRSGNTIYF,TRBJ1-3,15,TRBV30
CAGTAHMNTEAFF,TRBJ1-1,13,TRBV30
CSAARSGSPYEQYF,TRBJ2-7,14,TRBV29-1
CASSIMRSGASYNEQFF,TRBJ2-1,17,TRBV19
CASIRGRGRRTNEKLFF,TRBJ1-4,17,TRBV28
CASLGGSGANVLTF,TRBJ2-6,14,TRBV9
CASSLVTGRGNTIYF,TRBJ1-3,15,TRBV11-2
CSAARGSTDTQYF,TRBJ2-3,13,TRBV29-1
CASSFVAASYNEQFF,TRBJ2-1,15,TRBV7-8